One and the same sample provided the 21 T cell receptor beta chains below, sequenced in a study of response to subunit inactivated influenza vaccine. TCRdb reprocessed the RT-PCR reads with MiXCR, giving one entry per CDR3 protein. This sample has 500,000 to 600,000 distinct CDR3 sequences; over 10% occur once, and the top ten carry 10% to 15%. Source: PBMCs from blood, taken roughly 46 days after vaccination. All receptors come from a man between 45 and 60 years old who received an inactivated influenza vaccine.

Only a few counts were recorded for this clonotype. The chain links TRBV14 to TRBJ2-1; D unresolved. This CDR3 region has 14 residues. Germline CDR1 SGHDN, CDR2 FVKESK. Trimming shortened V by 1 base and J by 5 bases, and 9 bases separated the two germline ends. This CDR3 reads CASSQVRSHNEQFF. The CDR3 bases are TGTGCCAGCAGCCAAGTACGGAGTCACAATGAGCAGTTCTTC.

This clonotype was counted only a few times. The junction and the germline gene differ at one end; a read error may be behind it. The J gene is TRBJ2-7, the V gene TRBV5-1; the D gene is possibly TRBD2 (6 bases). CDR1 is SGHRS, CDR2 YFSETQ, per germline. The CDR3 loop spans 14 amino acids. The CDR3 reads CSSSLAGTHYEQYF. The CDR3 nucleotides are TGCTCCAGCAGCTTGGCCGGGACTCACTACGAGCAGTACTTC.

The rearrangement links TRBV4-2 to TRBJ2-1; 7 nucleotides match TRBD2. CDR3 length: 17 residues. The germline CDR1 and CDR2 sequences are LGHNA and YNFKEQ. V was clipped by 0 bases and J by 0 bases; unmatched bases: 5. CDR3 DNA sequence: TGTGCCAGCAGCCAAGATCGAGCGGGGAGCTCCTACAATGAGCAGTTCTTC. This codes for CASSQDRAGSSYNEQFF.

J is TRBJ2-1 and V is TRBV20-1; 12 bases match TRBD2. With V trimmed by 4 bases and J by 9 bases, 10 bases remained unmatched. This CDR3 has 15 residues. CDR1 and CDR2 (germline): DFQATT, SNEGSKA (reference sequence). In DNA, the CDR3 is TGCAGTGCTACTAGTCCGGGACTAGCGGGTACTGAGCAGTTCTTC. Translation: CSATSPGLAGTEQFF.

This clonotype was counted many times. The rearrangement joins TRBV20-1 to TRBJ2-7; possible D gene TRBD1, 6 bases. The germline gives CDR1 DFQATT, CDR2 SNEGSKA (reference sequence). V lost 3 bases to trimming and J lost 1 base, with 10 bases between them. CDR3 size: 13 residues. CDR3: CSARGAHSYEQYF. The DNA of the CDR3 is TGCAGTGCTAGGGGGGCACATTCCTACGAGCAGTACTTC.

This clonotype was picked up a small number of times. V and J are TRBV6-2 or TRBV6-3 and TRBJ1-5; 7 nucleotides match TRBD1. V lost 6 bases and J lost 5; bases outside the gene matches: 4. Germline V gives CDR1 MNHEY, CDR2 SVGEGT. There are 13 residues in the CDR3. Here the CDR3 DNA reads TGTGCCAGCAGAGATCAGGGGGATCAGCCCCAGCATTTT. It codes for CASRDQGDQPQHF.

V is TRBV10-1 and J is TRBJ2-7, with TRBD1 matching 10 bases. CDR1 is WNHNN, CDR2 SYGVQD, per germline (reference sequence). The CDR3 length is 14 residues. The V segment lost 2 bases and the J segment 6 bases; nucleotides outside the gene matches: 4. The CDR3 DNA is TGCGCCAGCAGTGAGGACAGGGGGCGAGGCGAGCAGTACTTC. Protein: CASSEDRGRGEQYF.

This clonotype was counted many times. For the CDR3, the DNA is TGTGCCAGCAGCACAGGACAGGGAATATTCTTCGGGACTGAAGCTTTCTTT. Its translation is CASSTGQGIFFGTEAFF. V usage is TRBV25-1 and J usage is TRBJ1-1; 8 bases align to TRBD1. V dropped 6 bases and J dropped 5; count of bases not matched to a gene: 17. CDR1 MGHDK and CDR2 SYGVNS come from the germline V gene. There are 17 residues in the CDR3.

This clonotype was observed at least ten times. V usage is TRBV20-1 and J usage is TRBJ1-3; D might be TRBD1 (5 bases). The V gene's germline CDR1 is DFQATT and CDR2 SNEGSKA (reference sequence). This CDR3 is 18 amino acids long. The V gene lost 6 bases and the J gene lost 1 base, with 25 bases spanning the gap. The CDR3 sequence: CSAFPRTGTPKSGNTIYF. CDR3 nucleotide sequence: TGCAGTGCCTTTCCCCGCACCGGGACGCCAAAATCTGGAAACACCATATATTTT.

V usage is TRBV24-1 and J usage is TRBJ2-2, with 7 bases identical to TRBD2. The CDR3 has 19 residues. V shed 0 bases, J shed 0 bases, and the junction held 9 bases outside the gene matches. The germline V gene has CDR1 KGHDR and CDR2 SFDVKD. CDR3 region: CATSDLGASGLANTGELFF. The CDR3 coding sequence is TGTGCCACCAGTGATTTGGGGGCTAGCGGCCTCGCGAACACCGGGGAGCTGTTTTTT.

The chain has TRBV7-9 and TRBJ1-2, with D possibly matching TRBD1 (6 bases). The CDR3 is 14 residues long. In germline, CDR1 is SEHNR, CDR2 FQNEAQ (reference sequence). V lost 7 bases and J lost 1, with 13 bases in between. The CDR3 here is CASIGGGSNYGYTF. The CDR3 DNA reads as TGTGCCAGCATAGGAGGGGGTAGTAACTATGGCTACACCTTC.

The sample holds a few counts of this clonotype. DNA for the CDR3: TGTGCCAGCTCAACGCGGGGCGGGAATGTCCAGGAGCAGTTCTTC. It translates to CASSTRGGNVQEQFF. This chain connects TRBV18 to TRBJ2-1, with a weak D call TRBD2 (6 bases). This CDR3 has 15 residues. The V end was cut by 5 bases, the J end by 10 bases, with 21 bases between. In germline, CDR1 is KGHSH, CDR2 LQKENI.

Ten or more counts support this clonotype. The gene calls are TRBV12-3 or TRBV12-4 and TRBJ2-1; 10 nucleotides line up with TRBD2. The CDR3 length is 16 residues. J was trimmed by 5 bases and V by 3 bases; bases with no gene match: 7. For the CDR3, the DNA is TGTGCCAGCAGTTTTGGGTGGCTAGCGGGAGACAATGAGCAGTTCTTC. Its translation is CASSFGWLAGDNEQFF.

The genes are TRBV7-9 and TRBJ1-1; 11 bases are shared with TRBD1. Germline V gives CDR1 SEHNR, CDR2 FQNEAQ (reference sequence). The V and J ends lost 4 bases and 5 bases, in that order; junction bases with no gene match: 6. The CDR3 sequence is 15 residues long. The CDR3 sequence: CASSSRTGGPTEAFF. As DNA, the CDR3 is TGTGCCAGCAGCTCCCGGACAGGGGGCCCGACTGAAGCTTTCTTT.

The chain combines TRBV29-1 with TRBJ2-7; D perhaps matches TRBD1 (6 bases). Germline CDR1 SQVTM, CDR2 ANQGSEA. V was trimmed by 5 bases and J by 2 bases, leaving 10 bases between them. The CDR3 covers 12 residues. The CDR3 region has the DNA TGCAGCGTTAGAACAGGGACCTACGAGCAGTACTTC. Translating gives CSVRTGTYEQYF.

The chain combines TRBV20-1 with TRBJ2-3; TRBD2 matches at 12 bases. Germline V lookup: CDR1 DFQATT, CDR2 SNEGSKA (reference sequence). The CDR3 runs to 14 residues. Trimming removed 5 bases from V and 3 bases from J; junction bases left unmatched: 3. CDR3 sequence reads: CSALTSGRTDTQYF. DNA for the CDR3: TGCAGTGCTTTGACTAGCGGGAGAACAGATACGCAGTATTTT.

In its sample, this clonotype was seen a few times. This chain links TRBV27 with TRBJ2-3; 8 bases are shared with TRBD1. V dropped 5 bases and J dropped 6; count of bases not matched to a gene: 13. CDR3 length equals 16 residues. Germline V gives CDR1 MNHEY, CDR2 SMNVEV (reference sequence). CDR3 protein: CASSLGLTGGSDTQYF. The DNA for the CDR3 is TGTGCCAGCAGTCTCGGGCTAACAGGGGGGAGTGATACGCAGTATTTT.

This chain uses TRBV10-3 with TRBJ2-5; D might be TRBD2 (6 bases). Germline loops: CDR1 ENHRY, CDR2 SYGVKD. The V end was cut by 6 bases, the J end by 1 base, with 15 bases between. CDR3 length: 15 residues. The CDR3 protein is CAIRNRDSSQETQYF. For the CDR3, the DNA is TGTGCCATCAGGAATCGGGACTCCAGCCAAGAGACCCAGTACTTC.

This clonotype was recorded many times. J is TRBJ1-1 and V is TRBV20-1; D is perhaps TRBD1 (5 bases). Germline V gives CDR1 DFQATT, CDR2 SNEGSKA (reference sequence). Trimming took off 6 bases at V and 0 bases at J, with 23 bases between the two ends. The CDR3 loop spans 17 amino acids. The CDR3 DNA follows: TGCAGTGCCAATCATCCGCTCCAGGGCAACTTGAACACTGAAGCTTTCTTT. Translation: CSANHPLQGNLNTEAFF.

This clonotype was picked up a small number of times. The chain couples TRBV5-5 to TRBJ2-5; 7 bases map to TRBD1. Germline CDR1 reads SGHKS; CDR2 reads YYEKEE (reference sequence). CDR3 length equals 14 residues. The ends lost 2 bases at V and 3 bases at J; junction bases unmatched: 4. The CDR3 sequence: CASSLFTGEETQYF. Here the CDR3 DNA reads TGTGCCAGCAGCTTATTTACAGGGGAAGAGACCCAGTACTTC.

The J gene is TRBJ2-7, the V gene TRBV2; no reliable D call. The CDR3 is 15 residues long. Germline loops: CDR1 SNHLY, CDR2 FYNNEI. V was trimmed by 0 bases and J by 0 bases, leaving 9 bases between them. CDR3 sequence (DNA): TGTGCCAGCAGTGAAGCGTTAACGGGCTCCTACGAGCAGTACTTC. This sequence encodes CASSEALTGSYEQYF.